In this sample, the clone carrying this T cell receptor beta chain turned up a few times. The antigen is unknown. Per germline, CDR1 MGHDK and CDR2 SYGVNS. V trimming: 3 bases; J trimming: 4 bases; junction bases outside the gene matches: 8. This CDR3 region has 16 residues. This record comes from a study of cytomegalovirus exposure and HLA in healthy donors. Only in-frame clones appear in the TCRdb table, and some are missing; sequencing was by immunoSEQ multiplex PCR. This repertoire shows approximately 150,000 clones, just under 90% found once; its top ten account for roughly 1.4%. The donors were members of the validation cohort comprising approximately 120 subjects, separate from the roughly 640-subject first cohort. General study findings and limits: A list of approximately 150 TCR beta chains associated with cytomegalovirus was given. According to a subsequent analysis, TCR clusters identified in the first cohort showed a tendency to co-occur across the roughly 120 validation repertoires.

This receptor was obtained from a woman in her twenties or thirties in good health and CMV-seronegative. The sequencing sample was made of PBMCs. The chain employs TRBV25-1 and TRBJ1-2; 10 positions agree with TRBD1. The CDR3 loop is CASSDPRGQGSYGYTF. Here the CDR3 DNA reads TGTGCCAGCAGTGATCCTAGGGGACAGGGGAGCTATGGCTACACCTTC.